The text below deals with one T cell receptor (beta chain). The antigen is not known. The sample comes from a study of cytomegalovirus exposure and HLA in healthy donors. Broader study findings: Accurate predictions that matched the HLA-A and HLA-B alleles of most subjects were reportedly made from TCR beta sequences. Previous analysis showed most TCR beta V segments were productive about 90% or about 30% of the time.

The PCR contained 60 Vbeta and 13 Jbeta primers. As processed by the authors: About 10 million shared chains were among about 80 million unique TCR beta chains counted in a later analysis. Assay used: immunoSEQ multiplex PCR; TCRdb lists only in-frame clones, some missing. The V and J calls and clone size were taken over from that table, and D and trimming were inferred from the DNA. The sample's table shows 150,000 or so clones. The donors (healthy individuals) were bone marrow donors. The receptor was isolated from an older woman in good health and CMV-seronegative. Sequenced material: PBMCs.

The CDR3 nucleotides read TGCGCCAGCAGCCAAGATCCCCCCTTTAGCGGAACCACAGATACGCAGTATTTT. Translated, it gives CASSQDPPFSGTTDTQYF. The gene calls are TRBV4-3 and TRBJ2-3, with D possibly TRBD2 on 6 matching bases. The CDR3 runs to 18 residues. From germline, CDR1 is LGHNA and CDR2 YSLEER. V lost 0 bases and J lost 2, with 18 bases in between.